This T cell receptor (beta chain) was sequenced for a study of OX40 agonist ivuxolimab in advanced cancers. This clone was picked up one time. The repertoire was sequenced with immunoSEQ multiplex PCR; TCRdb's copy has only in-frame clones and lacks some. The sample lists fewer than 55,000 clones; less than 90% were seen once. The germline V gene has CDR1 MNHEY and CDR2 SMNVEV (reference sequence). Trimming removed 3 bases from V and 0 bases from J, with 9 bases in between. This CDR3 is built from 15 residues. V is TRBV27 and J is TRBJ2-1; possible D gene TRBD2, 6 bases. The specimen was CD4+ or CD8+ T cells sorted from blood, collected in a trial of the OX40 agonist ivuxolimab. This TCR came from an adult with an advanced solid tumor such as melanoma, head and neck, liver or kidney cancer. CDR3 protein: CASSLAGSSYNEQFF. The CDR3 nucleotides are TGTGCCAGCAGTTTGGCCGGGAGCTCCTACAATGAGCAGTTCTTC.